Following are 7 T cell receptor beta chains from one sample sequenced in a study of blood T cell repertoires in COVID-19. Profiling relied on immunoSEQ multiplex PCR, and the TCRdb table lists in-frame clones only, not all of them. This table has roughly 180,000 clones, around 83% appearing once. Sequencing was carried out using PBMCs or T cells enriched from blood (not recorded which). Every receptor here comes from a woman in her fifties or sixties in a cohort exposed to, infected with or recovered from COVID-19 (not recorded which).

This chain links TRBV5-1 with TRBJ1-4; 9 nucleotides match TRBD1. The CDR3 sequence is 16 residues long. V shed 4 bases, J shed 7 bases, and the junction held 11 bases outside the gene matches. Looked up from germline, CDR1 is SGHRS and CDR2 is YFSETQ. The CDR3 protein is CASSPSGGTGPEKLFF. The CDR3 nucleotides read TGCGCCAGCAGCCCCTCGGGAGGGACAGGGCCTGAAAAACTGTTTTTT.

This sequence joins TRBV18 and TRBJ2-5; 12 bases align to TRBD1. CDR1 KGHSH and CDR2 LQKENI come from the germline V gene. This CDR3 is built from 15 residues. Trimming removed 3 bases from V and 3 bases from J; junction bases left unmatched: 2. The CDR3 region is CASSPGTGGEETQYF. The CDR3 nucleotides read TGTGCCAGCTCACCGGGGACAGGGGGCGAAGAGACCCAGTACTTC. Variable domain in full (rest from reference TRBV18 and TRBJ2-5): NAGVMQNPRHLVRRRGQEARLRCSPMKGHSHVYWYRQLPEEGLKFMVYLQKENIIDESGMPKERFSAEFPKEGPSILRIQQVVRGDSAAYFCASSPGTGGEETQYFGPGTRLLVL.

In nucleotides, the CDR3 is TGTGCCAGCAGCAGATGCATCCTAACAGGGGGCGAAGCCTACGAGCAGTACTTC. The encoded protein is CASSRCILTGGEAYEQYF. V gene TRBV21-1 combines with J gene TRBJ2-7; the table's D gene call, TRBD1, was not cross checked with the DNA. TRBV21-1 is a pseudogene segment. The CDR3 length is 18 residues.

The chain carries TRBV4-1 and TRBJ1-4; 10 nucleotides match TRBD1. J gave up 7 bases and V 2 bases, and 4 bases lay outside the gene matches. This CDR3 comprises 15 residues. Germline lookup yields CDR1 MGHRA and CDR2 YSYEKL. The DNA for the CDR3 is TGCGCCAGCAGCCAAATGACAGGGGGCTTTGAAAAACTGTTTTTT. Amino acids: CASSQMTGGFEKLFF.

V usage is TRBV3-1 (or the pseudogene TRBV3-2) and J usage is TRBJ1-3, with D unclear. CDR3 length: 13 residues. Trimming stripped 4 bases from V and 4 bases from J, with 8 bases between. Germline V gene lookup returns CDR1 LGHDT and CDR2 YNNKEL (reference sequence). The CDR3 DNA reads as TGTGCCAGCAGCCCCGGTTCCGGAAACACCATATATTTT. This gives the protein CASSPGSGNTIYF.

The sample holds one count of this clone. The junction shows a germline mismatch at one end, possibly a read error. This sequence joins TRBV7-7 and TRBJ2-2, with 7 bases identical to TRBD2. Germline V lookup: CDR1 SSHAT, CDR2 FNYEAQ (reference sequence). The CDR3 loop spans 16 amino acids. CDR3: CASSLAAGVGTGELFF. In DNA, the CDR3 is TGTGCTAGCAGCTTAGCGGCGGGGGTAGGCACCGGGGAGCTGTTTTTT.

This clone was seen a few times. This sequence joins TRBV6-2 or TRBV6-3 and TRBJ2-6; D unresolved. The length of the CDR3 is 15 residues. CDR1 and CDR2 (germline): MNHEY, SVGEGT. V lost 2 bases to trimming and J lost 0 bases, with 5 bases between them. CDR3 residues: CASSYTGSGANVLTF. The CDR3 bases are TGTGCCAGCAGTTACACGGGCTCTGGGGCCAACGTCCTGACTTTC.